This T cell receptor (beta chain) was recovered during a study of blood T cells in healthy people across ages. It was with a sample-barcoded 5' primer and a J-beta primer mix that a second PCR of about 6 to 11 cycles was run. TCRdb re-called the 5' RACE reads with MiXCR, one entry per CDR3 protein. The table includes roughly 1.7 million distinct CDR3 sequences, roughly 32% detected once. The germline CDR1 and CDR2 sequences are MNHNY and SVGAGI (reference sequence). Unmatched junction bases numbered 7, after V lost 0 bases and J lost 2 bases. The CDR3 is 17 residues long. The source material was blood. This sequence originates from a woman aged 30 to 39 in good health. The J gene is TRBJ1-3, the V gene TRBV6-6; TRBD1 matches 7 bases. CDR3 in DNA: TGTGCCAGCAGTTACTCTCGGCAGGGGGTAACTGGAAACACCATATATTTT. It translates to CASSYSRQGVTGNTIYF.